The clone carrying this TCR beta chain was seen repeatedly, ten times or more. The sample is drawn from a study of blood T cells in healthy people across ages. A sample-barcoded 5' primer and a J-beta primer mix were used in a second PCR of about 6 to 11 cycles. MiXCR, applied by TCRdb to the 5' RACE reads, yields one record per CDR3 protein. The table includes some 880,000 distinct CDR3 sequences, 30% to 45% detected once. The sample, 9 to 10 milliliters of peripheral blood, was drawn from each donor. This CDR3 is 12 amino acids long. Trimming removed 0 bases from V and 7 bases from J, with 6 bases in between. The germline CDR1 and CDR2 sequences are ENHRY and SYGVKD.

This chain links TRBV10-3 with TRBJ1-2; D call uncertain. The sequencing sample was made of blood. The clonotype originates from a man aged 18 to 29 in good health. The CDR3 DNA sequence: TGTGCCATCAGTGAGTCGGACGGTGGCTACACCTTC. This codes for CAISESDGGYTF.